This is a list of T cell receptor beta chains from one sample in a study of blood T cell repertoires in COVID-19. Here immunoSEQ multiplex PCR was the method, and the copy in TCRdb shows in-frame clones only, minus some. This table holds roughly 260,000 clones, around nine tenths found once. Sequences were obtained from peripheral blood. These receptors originate from a middle-aged man who had recovered from COVID-19. The CDR3 runs from the conserved cysteine through the conserved F or W. The D gene is left open where the match is weak. Clone size is shown for a subset of rows, as once, few, many or a class of expanded clone.

D gene	clone size	V gene	J gene	CDR3 DNA	CDR3 protein
TRBD1	NA	TRBV30	TRBJ1-5	TGTGCCTGGAGTAGTCGACAGGGTCAGAATCAGCCCCAGCATTTT	CAWSSRQGQNQPQHF
TRBD2	few	TRBV6-4	TRBJ2-1	TGTGCCAGCAGTGTGACTAGCGGGATAGGAAGAAATGAGCAGTTCTTC	CASSVTSGIGRNEQFF
TRBD1	once	TRBV19	TRBJ2-1	TGTGCCAGTACTAAGACAGGGGGGTACAATGAGCAGTTCTTC	CASTKTGGYNEQFF
TRBD1	NA	TRBV5-4	TRBJ1-1	TGTGCCAGCAGCTTCGCTCCGGGACAGGGGGACACTGAAGCTTTCTTT	CASSFAPGQGDTEAFF
NA	NA	TRBV7-2	TRBJ1-6	TGTGCCAGCAGCCCCTGGACGGGAATCTATAATTCACCCCTCCACTTT	CASSPWTGIYNSPLHF
NA	NA	TRBV12-2	TRBJ2-3	TGTGCAAGTCGCTTAGCGCCTACGGGGGGGCGGACAGATACGCAGTATTTT	CASRLAPTGGRTDTQYF
NA	NA	TRBV10-1	TRBJ2-7	TGCGCCAGCAGTGTTAACAGGTTCAGCGAGCAGTACTTC	CASSVNRFSEQYF
TRBD2	NA	TRBV19	TRBJ2-7	TGTGCCAGTAGTTGGTCTAGCGGAGCCTACGAGCAGTACTTC	CASSWSSGAYEQYF
NA	NA	TRBV6-5	TRBJ1-1	TGTGCCAGCAGTTACTCGAACTTGAACACTGAAGCTTTCTTT	CASSYSNLNTEAFF
NA	NA	TRBV5-1	TRBJ2-3	TGCGCCAGCAGCTTGTCGGGGGTCGGCACAGATACGCAGTATTTT	CASSLSGVGTDTQYF
NA	NA	TRBV7-6	TRBJ1-2	TGTGCCAGCAACTCGGCGGGAGTATCTAACTATGGCTACACCTTC	CASNSAGVSNYGYTF
TRBD2	NA	TRBV19	TRBJ2-1	TGTGCCAGTAGTATCCCCCCTAGCGGGAGGGTCAATGAGCAGTTCTTC	CASSIPPSGRVNEQFF
NA	NA	TRBV9	TRBJ2-1	TGTGCCAGCAGCGCCCGGACTGGATATTACAATGAGCAGTTCTTC	CASSARTGYYNEQFF
TRBD1	NA	TRBV7-9	TRBJ1-1	TGTGCCAGCAGCTTACAGGGGGCCCTGAGCACTGAAGCTTTCTTT	CASSLQGALSTEAFF
TRBD2	NA	TRBV5-1	TRBJ2-7	TGCGCCAGCAGCTTGGCGGGTACTAGCGGGAGGGCCGGGGAGCAGTACTTC	CASSLAGTSGRAGEQYF
TRBD1	NA	TRBV5-1	TRBJ1-6	TGCGCCAGCAGCTTGGGCTACAGGGGAAGTCGTAATTCACCCCTCCACTTT	CASSLGYRGSRNSPLHF
TRBD1	once	TRBV18	TRBJ2-7	TGTGCCAGCTCACCAAAAGGGACAGGGTGGGAGCAGTACTTC	CASSPKGTGWEQYF
TRBD2	NA	TRBV5-1	TRBJ2-5	TGCGCCAGCAGCGACCGGGTCCGGGGCGGGAGGGCCGTGGAGACCCAGTACTTC	CASSDRVRGGRAVETQYF
TRBD2	NA	TRBV9	TRBJ2-1	TGTGCCAGCAGCGTAGAAGCACTAGCGTTATACGAGCAGTTCTTC	CASSVEALALYEQFF
TRBD2	NA	TRBV7-2	TRBJ2-5	TGTGCCAGCAGCCCCACGACTAGCGTTTTCGAGACCCAGTACTTC	CASSPTTSVFETQYF
NA	NA	TRBV9	TRBJ1-4	TGTGCCAGCAGCGTAGCTGGGGGCGGTGAAAAACTGTTTTTT	CASSVAGGGEKLFF
NA	NA	TRBV19	TRBJ2-1	TGTGCCAGTAGTAGGGGGCCCTACAATGAGCAGTTCTTC	CASSRGPYNEQFF
NA	NA	TRBV10-2	TRBJ2-7	TGCGCCAGCAGAACTAGACCCTACGAGCAGTACTTC	CASRTRPYEQYF
TRBD1	NA	TRBV7-2	TRBJ1-1	TGTGCCAGCAGCTTAGAAGGGGGCGCCCGTACTGAAGCTTTCTTT	CASSLEGGARTEAFF
NA	NA	TRBV5-8	TRBJ1-2	TGTGCCAGCAGCTCGACACCAAAAGGACAGCACTATGGCTACACCTTC	CASSSTPKGQHYGYTF
TRBD1	NA	TRBV28	TRBJ2-7	TGTGCCAGCAGTTTATCCGGACAGGGAGTCTACGAGCAGTACTTC	CASSLSGQGVYEQYF
TRBD1	few	TRBV7-8	TRBJ1-1	TGTGCCAGCAGCTCGCTGGGACAGTCTGCGGGGGCTTTCTTT	CASSSLGQSAGAFF
NA	NA	TRBV28	TRBJ2-7	TGTGCCAGCAGTTTACTCCCCGAGTTTGAGCAGTACTTC	CASSLLPEFEQYF
TRBD1	few	TRBV5-4	TRBJ1-2	TGTGCCAGCAGATACAGGGGGCGCAACTATGGCTACACCTTC	CASRYRGRNYGYTF
TRBD1	NA	TRBV2	TRBJ2-5	TGTGCCAGCAGTGAAGAAGGGAACAGGGGGCTTGTGAAGACCCAGTACTTC	CASSEEGNRGLVKTQYF
NA	NA	TRBV5-1	TRBJ2-7	TGCGCCAGCAGCTTGGTCAATAGCGTCGAGCAGTACTTC	CASSLVNSVEQYF
NA	NA	TRBV5-1	TRBJ2-1	TGCGCCAGCAGCTTGGGGAACAGGGTCTACAATGAGCAGTTCTTC	CASSLGNRVYNEQFF
TRBD1	NA	TRBV6-2/TRBV6-3	TRBJ2-7	TGTGCCAGCAGTTCCCACAGGGGGCGCGAATCCTACGAGCAGTACTTC	CASSSHRGRESYEQYF
NA	NA	TRBV5-5	TRBJ2-3	TGTGCCAGCAGTAGGTGGGATAGCGGCCTAGGCACAGATACGCAGTATTTT	CASSRWDSGLGTDTQYF
NA	NA	TRBV5-6	TRBJ1-2	TGTGCCAGCAGCCTACGGAGCACCGGGGGCTATGGCTACACCTTC	CASSLRSTGGYGYTF
NA	few	TRBV7-9	TRBJ2-7	TGTGCCAGCAGCTTAAACCAGGGAGGTTTTTACGAGCAGTACTTC	CASSLNQGGFYEQYF
TRBD2	NA	TRBV4-3	TRBJ2-1	TGCGCCAGCGCCAGGACTAGCGGGAGTCGAGAGCAGTTCTTC	CASARTSGSREQFF
TRBD1	NA	TRBV5-6	TRBJ1-1	TGTGCCAGCAGCTTAACCCTCCCACAGGGGCAGGGTGAAGCTTTCTTT	CASSLTLPQGQGEAFF
NA	NA	TRBV6-5	TRBJ1-2	TGTGCCGTTACCCTGTCTCGGGAGGCTGGCTACACCTTC	CAVTLSREAGYTF
TRBD1	NA	TRBV6-2/TRBV6-3	TRBJ2-2	TGTGCCAGCAGTATCGACAGGGGGCTATATTACGCCGGGGAGCTGTTTTTT	CASSIDRGLYYAGELFF
TRBD2	NA	TRBV19	TRBJ2-7	TGTGCCAGTAGTATAGCGGCTAGCGGGAGAAACGAGCAGTACTTC	CASSIAASGRNEQYF
TRBD1	once	TRBV4-1	TRBJ1-3	TGCGCCAGCAGCCGGCAACAGGGGGCGGGAAACACCATATATTTT	CASSRQQGAGNTIYF
TRBD2	NA	TRBV3-1/TRBV3-2	TRBJ2-1	TGTGCCAGCAGCCCTAACCTAGCGGGAGGGTACAATGAGCAGTTCTTC	CASSPNLAGGYNEQFF
NA	NA	TRBV11-2	TRBJ2-1	TGTGCCAGCAGCACAGAGACCCGCTCCTACAATGAGCAGTTCTTC	CASSTETRSYNEQFF
TRBD1	few	TRBV15	TRBJ1-5	TGTGCCACCAGCATTAATCCGGGACAGGGGAGTCAGCCCCAGCATTTT	CATSINPGQGSQPQHF
TRBD2	NA	TRBV7-9	TRBJ2-1	TGTGCCAGCAGCTCCCTAGGTAGCGGGAGGGCCGATGAGCAGTTCTTC	CASSSLGSGRADEQFF
TRBD1	NA	TRBV5-1	TRBJ2-3	TGCGCCAGCAGCCCTGGGACAGGACCTAGCACAGATACGCAGTATTTT	CASSPGTGPSTDTQYF
NA	NA	TRBV6-5	TRBJ2-1	TGTGCCAGCACCTCCAGTGGGACACCAAACAATGAGCAGTTCTTC	CASTSSGTPNNEQFF